This TCR beta chain is drawn from a study of OX40 agonist ivuxolimab in advanced cancers. Study-wide background: Three patients responded partially, comprising one with hepatocellular carcinoma and two with cutaneous melanoma.

In germline, CDR1 is SGDLS, CDR2 YYNGEE. CDR3 length: 15 residues. With 2 bases removed from V and 3 bases from J, the gap between germline ends came to 11 bases. Sequencing used immunoSEQ multiplex PCR; TCRdb keeps in-frame clones, though not all of them. This table has 60,000 to 100,000 clones, about 93% appearing once. This chain connects TRBV9 to TRBJ2-2; D is unclear. The specimen was CD4+ or CD8+ T cells sorted from blood, collected in a trial of the OX40 agonist ivuxolimab. This receptor was identified in an adult with an advanced solid tumor such as melanoma, head and neck, liver or kidney cancer. CDR3 in amino acids: CASSVQDPDTGELFF. The CDR3 DNA reads TGTGCCAGCAGCGTGCAGGATCCCGACACCGGGGAGCTGTTTTTT.